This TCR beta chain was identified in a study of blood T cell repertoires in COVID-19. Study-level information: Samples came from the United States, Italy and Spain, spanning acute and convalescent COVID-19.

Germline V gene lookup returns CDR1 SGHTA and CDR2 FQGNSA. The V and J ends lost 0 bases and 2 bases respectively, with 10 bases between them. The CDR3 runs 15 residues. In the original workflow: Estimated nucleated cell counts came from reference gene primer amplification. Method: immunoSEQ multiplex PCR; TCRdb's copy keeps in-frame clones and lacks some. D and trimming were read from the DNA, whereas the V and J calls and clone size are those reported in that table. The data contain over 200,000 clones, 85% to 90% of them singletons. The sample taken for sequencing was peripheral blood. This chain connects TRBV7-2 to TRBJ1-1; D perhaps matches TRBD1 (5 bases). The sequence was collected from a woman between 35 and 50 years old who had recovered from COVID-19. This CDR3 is CASSLAFGGNTEAFF. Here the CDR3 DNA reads TGTGCCAGCAGCTTAGCTTTCGGGGGAAACACTGAAGCTTTCTTT.